This T cell receptor (beta chain) was obtained from a study of CD8 T cells in ankylosing spondylitis. The V and J ends lost 3 bases and 5 bases respectively, with 16 bases between them. CDR3 length: 15 amino acids. In germline, CDR1 is LGHDT, CDR2 YNNKEL (reference sequence). Ten or more counts support this clonotype. TCRdb recomputed calls from the 5' RACE reads with MiXCR, one row per CDR3 protein. Among some 130,000 distinct CDR3 sequences listed, around 15% were seen once. The V call is TRBV3-1, the J call TRBJ1-1; D unresolved. The sequenced material came from blood, either unsorted or a sorted T cell fraction (not recorded which). The sequence came from a female donor with ankylosing spondylitis or in good health (not recorded which). CDR3 sequence reads: CASSQWSLRDTEAFF. The DNA of the CDR3 is TGTGCCAGCAGCCAGTGGAGCCTACGGGATACTGAAGCTTTCTTT.